The following is a T cell receptor beta chain sequence with its context. Its target is not known. TCRdb's table, derived via immunoSEQ multiplex PCR, lists solely in-frame clones and lacks some. This sample has several thousand clones, with 78% found just once. The sample originates from a study of immune cell composition in non-small cell lung cancer. The CDR3 runs 16 residues. Germline V gene data show CDR1 as MGHRA and CDR2 as YSYEKL. J lost 3 bases, V lost 2 bases, and 8 bases had no gene match. Study-wide points: It was not proven that tumour-reactive clones equal dominant tumour-associated clones. Overall clonality, unlike maximal tumour-associated clone frequency, did not predict TIL reactivity.

J is TRBJ2-7 and V is TRBV4-1, with 9 bases lining up with TRBD1. The clonotype originates from a human donor with non-small cell lung cancer. The sample was lung tumor tissue. The CDR3 region has the DNA TGCGCCAGCAGCCAATTGACAGGGGGTTACTACTACGAGCAGTACTTC. It specifies CASSQLTGGYYYEQYF.